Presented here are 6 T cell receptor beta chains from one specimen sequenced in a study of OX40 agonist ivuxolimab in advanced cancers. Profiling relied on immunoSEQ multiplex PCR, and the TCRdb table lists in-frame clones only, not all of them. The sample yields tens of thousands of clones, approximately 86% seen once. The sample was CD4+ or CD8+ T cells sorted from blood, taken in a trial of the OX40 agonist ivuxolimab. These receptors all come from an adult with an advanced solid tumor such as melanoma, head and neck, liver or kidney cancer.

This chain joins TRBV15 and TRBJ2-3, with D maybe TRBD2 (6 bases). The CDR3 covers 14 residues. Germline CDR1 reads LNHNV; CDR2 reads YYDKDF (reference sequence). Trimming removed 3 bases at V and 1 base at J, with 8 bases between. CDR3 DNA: TGTGCCACCAGCAGGGGGACTGGCACAGATACGCAGTATTTT. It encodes CATSRGTGTDTQYF.

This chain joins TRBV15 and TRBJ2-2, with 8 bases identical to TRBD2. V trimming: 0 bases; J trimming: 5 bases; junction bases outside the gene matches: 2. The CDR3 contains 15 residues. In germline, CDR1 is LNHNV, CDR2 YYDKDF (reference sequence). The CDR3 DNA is TGTGCCACCAGCAGAGATAGCGGGGTTACCGGGGAGCTGTTTTTT. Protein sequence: CATSRDSGVTGELFF.

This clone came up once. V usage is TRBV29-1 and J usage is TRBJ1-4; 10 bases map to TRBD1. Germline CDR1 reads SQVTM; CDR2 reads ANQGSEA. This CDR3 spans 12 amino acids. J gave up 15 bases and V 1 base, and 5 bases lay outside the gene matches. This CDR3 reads CSVEVRQGAVFF. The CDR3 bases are TGCAGCGTTGAAGTACGACAGGGGGCCGTGTTTTTT.

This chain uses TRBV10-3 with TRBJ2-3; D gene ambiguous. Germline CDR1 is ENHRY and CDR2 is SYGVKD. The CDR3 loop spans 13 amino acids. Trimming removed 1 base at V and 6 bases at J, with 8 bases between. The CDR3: CAISELTSDTQYF. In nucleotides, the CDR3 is TGTGCCATCAGTGAGTTGACATCCGATACGCAGTATTTT.

In nucleotides, the CDR3 is TGTGCCTGGAGTGTACAAGGAACAGGGGGCGGCTACACCTTC. Translation gives CAWSVQGTGGGYTF. This chain uses TRBV30 with TRBJ1-2; TRBD1 agrees at 9 bases. The CDR3 contains 14 residues. Germline V CDR1 and CDR2: GTSNPN, SVGIG (reference sequence). V lost 0 bases to trimming and J lost 8 bases; unmatched junction nucleotides: 7.

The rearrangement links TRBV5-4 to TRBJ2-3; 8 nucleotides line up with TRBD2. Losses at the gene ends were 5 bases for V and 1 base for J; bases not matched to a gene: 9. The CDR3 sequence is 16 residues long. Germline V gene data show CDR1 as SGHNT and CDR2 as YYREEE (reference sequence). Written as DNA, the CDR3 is TGTGCCAGCAGTTTAACTAGCGGAGCCGGCACAGATACGCAGTATTTT. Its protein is CASSLTSGAGTDTQYF.